The sequence of this T cell receptor (beta chain) was determined in a study of response to subunit inactivated influenza vaccine. TCRdb redid the calling of the RT-PCR reads with MiXCR, one entry per CDR3 protein. Here the sample spans under 800,000 distinct CDR3 sequences, 11% to 15% being singletons. Deletions cut 10 bases from V and 2 bases from J, with 23 bases between. CDR1 ENHRY and CDR2 SYGVKD come from the germline V gene. This CDR3 has 17 residues. This clonotype was sampled from a man aged 45 to 65 who received an inactivated influenza vaccine. Sequenced material: PBMCs from blood, taken around 15 days before vaccination. V is TRBV10-3 and J is TRBJ2-2; D is unclear. For the CDR3, the DNA is TGTGCCACCGCGTCGACTCAGCACTTACAAAACACCGGGGAGCTGTTTTTT. This encodes CATASTQHLQNTGELFF.